The clone carrying this T cell receptor (beta chain) was detected a few times. A sample-barcoded 5' primer and a J-beta primer mix were used in a second PCR of about 7 to 12 cycles. In TCRdb, the 5' RACE reads were re-called with MiXCR into one record per CDR3 protein. Found here are 730,000 or so distinct CDR3 sequences, roughly 47% of them singletons; the top ten hold around 20%. The record originates from a study of blood T cells in healthy people across ages. Study background: In model experiments, template switching was able to capture about one barcoded beta molecule for every two T cells that were present.

The donors, aged roughly 6 to 100, were healthy Caucasians from Russia. The TCR was taken from a woman aged 55-75 years in good health. Material: blood.

The CDR3 nucleotides read TGCGCCAGCAGCCAAGCGATGGTCCGGGACAGCATGAACACTGAAGCTTTCTTT. It is translated as CASSQAMVRDSMNTEAFF. The genes are TRBV4-1 and TRBJ1-1; TRBD1 agrees at 7 bases. Trimming at V came to 1 base and at J to 0 bases, leaving 11 bases not matched to a gene. The CDR3 contains 18 residues. Germline assignment: CDR1 MGHRA and CDR2 YSYEKL.